A selection of T cell receptor beta chains follows, all from one sample in a study of vaccination effects on CD4 cells after COVID-19. No antigen has been identified for these receptors. Only in-frame clones appear in the TCRdb table, and some are missing; sequencing was by immunoSEQ multiplex PCR. The sample yields 71,000 or so clones, over 65% seen once. The sample in question was CD4+ T cells from PBMCs cultured with HCoV-OC43 spike peptides, obtained before COVID-19 vaccination. Source of these receptors: a human donor who received a COVID-19 vaccine. Both conserved end residues are part of each CDR3. Fields, in order: D gene, J gene, V gene, clone size, CDR3 length, CDR3 DNA, CDR3 protein. A D gene is named only where the DNA matches it firmly. Rows give clone size only sometimes, using once, few, many, or a class for an expanded clone.

D: .
J: TRBJ2-1
V: TRBV20-1
size: .
length: 13
DNA: TGCAGTGCTAGTTCTGGGGGTGGAAATGAGCAGTTCTTC
CDR3: CSASSGGGNEQFF

D: .
J: TRBJ1-4
V: TRBV28
size: large
length: 15
DNA: TGTGCCAGCAGTTTATCGGGGGTTGGGGACGAAAAACTGTTTTTT
CDR3: CASSLSGVGDEKLFF

D: .
J: TRBJ2-3
V: TRBV5-5
size: .
length: 16
DNA: TGTGCCAGCAGCTCAGGTATTCGGCCCAGCACAGATACGCAGTATTTT
CDR3: CASSSGIRPSTDTQYF

D: .
J: TRBJ1-3
V: TRBV2
size: .
length: 12
DNA: TGTGCCAGCAGTTTAGATGGAAACACCATATATTTT
CDR3: CASSLDGNTIYF

D: TRBD1
J: TRBJ1-3
V: TRBV3-1/TRBV3-2
size: few
length: 17
DNA: TGTGCCAGCAGCCAATTCCGACAGGGGGCGTCGGGAAACACCATATATTTT
CDR3: CASSQFRQGASGNTIYF

D: TRBD1
J: TRBJ1-3
V: TRBV4-1
size: few
length: 16
DNA: TGCGCCAGCAGCCAACAGGGACAGAGCTCTGGAAACACCATATATTTT
CDR3: CASSQQGQSSGNTIYF

D: TRBD1
J: TRBJ1-2
V: TRBV28
size: .
length: 14
DNA: TGTGCCAGCAGTTTAATGGGACAGGACTATGGCTACACCTTC
CDR3: CASSLMGQDYGYTF

D: .
J: TRBJ1-2
V: TRBV6-5
size: .
length: 15
DNA: TGTGCCAGCAGTCCTCAGGCATCTCCTAACTATGGCTACACCTTC
CDR3: CASSPQASPNYGYTF

D: TRBD2
J: TRBJ2-2
V: TRBV5-1
size: few
length: 15
DNA: TGCGCCAGCAATAGCGGGGGGGCCCGAACCGGGGAGCTGTTTTTT
CDR3: CASNSGGARTGELFF

D: .
J: TRBJ2-5
V: TRBV5-1
size: .
length: 14
DNA: TGCGCCAGCAGCTTGCTGGGGGCGGGAGAGACCCAGTACTTC
CDR3: CASSLLGAGETQYF

D: .
J: TRBJ1-6
V: TRBV5-1
size: .
length: 15
DNA: TGCGCCAGCAGCTTGGTAGGAGTGCTGAATTCACCCCTCCACTTT
CDR3: CASSLVGVLNSPLHF

D: .
J: TRBJ1-1
V: TRBV5-4
size: .
length: 13
DNA: TGTGCCACCCAGACAGGACCGAACACTGAAGCTTTCTTT
CDR3: CATQTGPNTEAFF

D: .
J: TRBJ1-3
V: TRBV5-1
size: .
length: 16
DNA: TGCGCCAGCAGTCAGGATCAGCCCCGCTCTGGAAACACCATATATTTT
CDR3: CASSQDQPRSGNTIYF

D: TRBD1
J: TRBJ2-5
V: TRBV4-2
size: .
length: 15
DNA: TGTGCCAGCAGCCTCACCGGGACAGAGAAAGAGACCCAGTACTTC
CDR3: CASSLTGTEKETQYF

D: TRBD1
J: TRBJ1-1
V: TRBV10-3
size: .
length: 17
DNA: TGTGCCATCAGTGGTGGGCAGGGGGCGAGCGGGAACACTGAAGCTTTCTTT
CDR3: CAISGGQGASGNTEAFF

D: TRBD1
J: TRBJ2-2
V: TRBV7-6
size: few
length: 15
DNA: TGTGCCAGCAGCTCCACGACAGGGTCGAACGGGGAGCTGTTTTTT
CDR3: CASSSTTGSNGELFF

D: .
J: TRBJ2-3
V: TRBV6-5
size: .
length: 13
DNA: TGTGCCAGCAGTTACTCGAGAGGAGATACGCAGTATTTT
CDR3: CASSYSRGDTQYF

D: .
J: TRBJ1-1
V: TRBV4-1
size: .
length: 15
DNA: TGCGCCAGCAGCCAAGATCAGAGTTTGAACACTGAAGCTTTCTTT
CDR3: CASSQDQSLNTEAFF

D: .
J: TRBJ1-1
V: TRBV19
size: .
length: 13
DNA: TGTGCCAGTAGCACACAGCTGAACACTGAAGCTTTCTTT
CDR3: CASSTQLNTEAFF

D: .
J: TRBJ1-2
V: TRBV18
size: few
length: 16
DNA: TGTGCCAGCTCACCAGAAGGCGGAGGGGGACTAAGGGGCTACACCTTC
CDR3: CASSPEGGGGLRGYTF

D: .
J: TRBJ1-6
V: TRBV3-1/TRBV3-2
size: few
length: 15
DNA: TGTGCCAGCAGCCACCCGGGGCCTAATAATTCACCCCTCCACTTT
CDR3: CASSHPGPNNSPLHF

D: TRBD2
J: TRBJ2-5
V: TRBV7-3
size: .
length: 16
DNA: TGTGCCAGCAGCCGACTGGGACTAGCGGGGGCGGAGACCCAGTACTTC
CDR3: CASSRLGLAGAETQYF

D: .
J: TRBJ1-1
V: TRBV6-6
size: few
length: 12
DNA: TGTGCCAGCAGTTACACGGACACTGAAGCTTTCTTT
CDR3: CASSYTDTEAFF

D: TRBD1
J: TRBJ1-3
V: TRBV5-8
size: few
length: 15
DNA: TGTGCCAGCAGCGTAGACACAGGGGATTGGAACACCATATATTTT
CDR3: CASSVDTGDWNTIYF

D: .
J: TRBJ1-6
V: TRBV19
size: few
length: 14
DNA: TGTGCCAGTAGTCCAACAGATTATAATTCACCCCTCCACTTT
CDR3: CASSPTDYNSPLHF

D: .
J: TRBJ1-4
V: TRBV4-3
size: .
length: 19
DNA: TGCGCCAGCAGCCAAGTCTACGTTTGGCAGGGAGCAACTAATGAAAAACTGTTTTTT
CDR3: CASSQVYVWQGATNEKLFF

D: .
J: TRBJ1-2
V: TRBV5-1
size: .
length: 14
DNA: TGCGCCAGCAGCTTGGAGGCGTCTAACTATGGCTACACCTTC
CDR3: CASSLEASNYGYTF

D: .
J: TRBJ1-3
V: TRBV4-1
size: .
length: 13
DNA: TGCGCCAGCAGCCAAACCCTGCGTCACACCATATATTTT
CDR3: CASSQTLRHTIYF

D: .
J: TRBJ1-4
V: TRBV10-3
size: .
length: 12
DNA: TGTGCCATCAGCGGGACGGATGAAAAACTGTTTTTT
CDR3: CAISGTDEKLFF

D: .
J: TRBJ1-2
V: TRBV19
size: .
length: 14
DNA: TGTGCCAGTAGTATCCCGGACATCTTGGCCGGCTACACCTTC
CDR3: CASSIPDILAGYTF

D: .
J: TRBJ2-5
V: TRBV18
size: .
length: 16
DNA: TGTGCCAGCTCACCACCCCAGGCTACCATCCAAGAGACCCAGTACTTC
CDR3: CASSPPQATIQETQYF

D: .
J: TRBJ1-2
V: TRBV10-3
size: few
length: 12
DNA: TGTGCCATCAGCAACTATAACTATGGCTACACCTTC
CDR3: CAISNYNYGYTF

D: TRBD2
J: TRBJ2-5
V: TRBV19
size: .
length: 17
DNA: TGTGCCAGTAGTAGAGGGGGACTAGCGGGGGGGCAAGAGACCCAGTACTTC
CDR3: CASSRGGLAGGQETQYF

D: .
J: TRBJ1-5
V: TRBV29-1
size: .
length: 13
DNA: TGCAGCGTTGTTTCAGGGATAAATCAGCCCCAGCATTTT
CDR3: CSVVSGINQPQHF

D: TRBD1
J: TRBJ2-5
V: TRBV4-2
size: once
length: 14
DNA: TGTGCCAGCAGCCCGGGACAGGGCGGAGAGACCCAGTACTTC
CDR3: CASSPGQGGETQYF

D: .
J: TRBJ2-6
V: TRBV28
size: .
length: 14
DNA: TGTGCCAGCAGTTCGAGCTCTGGGGCCAACGTCCTGACTTTC
CDR3: CASSSSSGANVLTF

D: TRBD1
J: TRBJ1-4
V: TRBV30
size: .
length: 12
DNA: TGTGCCTGGAGCCCGGACAGGGAAAAACTGTTTTTT
CDR3: CAWSPDREKLFF

D: TRBD1
J: TRBJ2-2
V: TRBV5-1
size: .
length: 16
DNA: TGCGCCAGCAGCCAGACAGGGGGTCTTATAACCGGGGAGCTGTTTTTT
CDR3: CASSQTGGLITGELFF

D: .
J: TRBJ2-6
V: TRBV18
size: once
length: 15
DNA: TGTGCCAGCTCACCACCGGGCTCTGGGGCCAACGTCCTGACTTTC
CDR3: CASSPPGSGANVLTF

D: .
J: TRBJ1-1
V: TRBV29-1
size: .
length: 11
DNA: TGCAGCGTGGAACTGACGGCTGAAGCTTTCTTT
CDR3: CSVELTAEAFF

D: .
J: TRBJ2-1
V: TRBV7-9
size: .
length: 15
DNA: TGTGCCAGCAGCCAACAGGGGGGGACCTACAATGAGCAGTTCTTC
CDR3: CASSQQGGTYNEQFF

D: TRBD1
J: TRBJ2-3
V: TRBV11-2
size: .
length: 15
DNA: TGTGCCAGCAGCTTGGGACAGGGGGTAAAGGATACGCAGTATTTT
CDR3: CASSLGQGVKDTQYF

D: TRBD1
J: TRBJ2-5
V: TRBV4-1
size: .
length: 14
DNA: TGCGCCAGCAGCCAACAGGGGGTTCGGGAGACCCAGTACTTC
CDR3: CASSQQGVRETQYF